This T cell receptor beta chain was recorded in a study of CD8+CD57+ T cells in acquired aplastic anemia. Overall study context: Sorted cells (CD4+ and CD8+) yielded DNA amounts that averaged roughly 3.5 ug. Mean read depth for CD4+ cells from healthy donors was roughly 10 million.

Remarks on this clonotype: What it binds is not known.

Using genomic DNA as the template, TCR beta VDJ and CDR3 profiling was carried out. TCRdb itself ran the reads through MiXCR, one entry per CDR3 protein. This sample yields roughly 420,000 distinct CDR3 sequences, of which approximately 70% are seen a single time; under 5% belongs to the top ten. The CDR3 totals 12 residues. Per germline, CDR1 LGHNT and CDR2 FRNRAP. Study-wide points: Sharing between patients and controls was observed for roughly 30 CD8+ CDR3 sequences.

V and J are TRBV12-5 and TRBJ2-7; the D is unclear. The source material was sorted CD4+, CD8+, or CD8+CD57+ T cells (not recorded which) from PBMCs. This TCR was recovered from a human donor in good health, serving as a control. The CDR3 coding sequence is TGTGCCAGTAGCTTAGCTGATTGGGAGCAGTACTTC. Its translation is CASSLADWEQYF.